The next 20 T cell receptor beta chains were all read from a single sample in a study of blood T cell repertoires in COVID-19. Profiled with immunoSEQ multiplex PCR; TCRdb holds only in-frame clones, not every one. The sample yields roughly 180,000 clones, about 91% seen once. The source material was peripheral blood. The origin of the receptors is a woman in her thirties with acute or convalescent COVID-19.

The chain links TRBV2 to TRBJ1-3; D is perhaps TRBD1 (5 bases). Between the trimmed V and J ends, which lost 8 bases and 0 bases, there was a span of 8 bases. Germline-derived CDR1 and CDR2 are SNHLY and FYNNEI. The CDR3 consists of 13 residues. The CDR3 region has the DNA TGTGCCAGCTTCGGGGGCTCTGGAAACACCATATATTTT. Translating it yields CASFGGSGNTIYF.

J is TRBJ2-5 and V is TRBV6-2 or TRBV6-3; 7 nucleotides align to TRBD2. With 1 base clipped from V and 7 bases from J, the junction kept 6 bases outside the gene matches. CDR1 and CDR2 (germline): MNHEY, SVGEGT. The CDR3 is 14 amino acids. DNA of the CDR3: TGTGCCAGCAGTTACTTTGGCGGGAGTGGGACCCAGTACTTC. As protein: CASSYFGGSGTQYF.

This chain uses TRBV7-2 with TRBJ2-1, with 11 bases lining up with TRBD2. This CDR3 contains 16 residues. CDR1 and CDR2 (germline): SGHTA, FQGNSA. J lost 7 bases, V lost 5 bases, and 10 bases had no gene match. CDR3 nucleotides: TGTGCCAGCAGCCCCATAGCGGGAGGGCCGCTTAATGAGCAGTTCTTC. As protein: CASSPIAGGPLNEQFF.

This clone came up a few times. This rearrangement joins TRBV6-7 to TRBJ2-1, with D tentatively TRBD1 (5 bases). TRBV6-7 is labeled an ORF, and its function is uncertain. V lost 5 bases to trimming and J lost 7 bases, with 9 bases between them. The CDR3 is made up of 12 amino acids. CDR3: CASSHQGNEQFF. The CDR3 DNA follows: TGTGCCAGCAGTCACCAGGGAAATGAGCAGTTCTTC.

The chain carries TRBV7-9 and TRBJ1-2; no reliable D call. This CDR3 contains 14 residues. V was pared by 0 bases and J by 2 bases, with 7 bases between. Looked up from germline, CDR1 is SEHNR and CDR2 is FQNEAQ (reference sequence). The CDR3 DNA reads TGTGCCAGCAGCTTAGCCCCAGGAAACTATGGCTACACCTTC. Its translation is CASSLAPGNYGYTF.

The rearrangement links TRBV27 to TRBJ2-5; 10 bases map to TRBD1. CDR1 and CDR2 (germline): MNHEY, SMNVEV (reference sequence). J was trimmed by 4 bases and V by 2 bases; bases with no gene match: 4. The CDR3 totals 15 residues. CDR3: CASSLLGQGGETQYF. CDR3 DNA sequence: TGTGCCAGCAGTTTACTCGGACAGGGGGGAGAGACCCAGTACTTC.

The V gene is TRBV6-5, the J gene TRBJ1-2; 9 bases fit TRBD1. V trimming: 6 bases; J trimming: 4 bases; junction bases outside the gene matches: 0. Germline values: CDR1 MNHEY, CDR2 SVGAGI. The CDR3 spans 12 residues. The CDR3 DNA sequence: TGTGCCAGCAGGGGACAGGGCTATGGCTACACCTTC. Its protein is CASRGQGYGYTF.

This chain connects TRBV30 to TRBJ1-4; D perhaps matches TRBD1 (5 bases). Trimming pared 4 bases from V and 4 bases from J, leaving 13 bases between. Germline CDR1 GTSNPN, CDR2 SVGIG (reference sequence). The length of the CDR3 is 14 residues. CDR3 sequence reads: CAWNGHPLNEKLFF. The CDR3 DNA sequence: TGTGCCTGGAACGGACACCCACTTAATGAAAAACTGTTTTTT.

The sample holds a few counts of this clone. The CDR3 DNA reads as TGTGCCAGCAGCCAAGATGTTTCCCCAGGGGCGGGCCCTAGCCAGACCCAGTACTTC. This codes for CASSQDVSPGAGPSQTQYF. The chain recombines TRBV4-2 with TRBJ2-5, with D possibly TRBD1 on 6 matching bases. Per germline, CDR1 LGHNA and CDR2 YNFKEQ. The length of the CDR3 is 19 residues. With 0 bases removed from V and 6 bases from J, the gap between germline ends came to 26 bases.

The rearrangement joins TRBV7-9 to TRBJ1-2; 7 nucleotides agree with TRBD1. CDR3 length: 14 amino acids. The germline V gene has CDR1 SEHNR and CDR2 FQNEAQ (reference sequence). With V trimmed by 4 bases and J by 6 bases, 8 bases remained unmatched. CDR3 region: CASSSGGTINGYTF. CDR3 nucleotides: TGTGCCAGCAGCTCAGGGGGGACAATAAATGGCTACACCTTC.

The V call is TRBV7-2, the J call TRBJ1-1, with D perhaps matching TRBD1 (5 bases). The CDR3 is made up of 15 amino acids. Germline CDR1 and CDR2: SGHTA and FQGNSA. Trimming shortened V by 3 bases and J by 5 bases, and 16 bases separated the two germline ends. CDR3 bases: TGTGCCAGCAGCTTTATGGAGGGGCGGGGTACTGAAGCTTTCTTT. Amino acids: CASSFMEGRGTEAFF.

The V call is TRBV28, the J call TRBJ2-1; the D is unclear. CDR3 size: 12 residues. Germline CDR1 reads MDHEN; CDR2 reads SYDVKM. With 6 bases removed from V and 6 bases from J, the gap between germline ends came to 9 bases. CDR3 region: CASRTLGNEQFF. The CDR3 nucleotides are TGTGCCAGCAGGACATTAGGCAATGAGCAGTTCTTC.

The chain has TRBV18 and TRBJ2-7, with D tentatively TRBD1 (5 bases). Germline V gives CDR1 KGHSH, CDR2 LQKENI. The CDR3 consists of 14 residues. V was trimmed by 0 bases and J by 6 bases, leaving 12 bases between them. The CDR3 loop is CASSPPGRVLEQYF. The CDR3 bases are TGTGCCAGCTCACCACCCGGCAGGGTTCTCGAGCAGTACTTC.

The chain employs TRBV12-3 or TRBV12-4 and TRBJ2-3; D is perhaps TRBD1 (9 bases). V lost 7 bases and J lost 15, with 23 bases in between. This CDR3 has 13 amino acids. CDR3 bases: TGTGCCAGCACGGGGGGGGTCAGGGACAGGGTATATTTT. Translation: CASTGGVRDRVYF.

V is TRBV28 and J is TRBJ1-2; D may be TRBD1 (5 bases). Per germline, CDR1 MDHEN and CDR2 SYDVKM. The CDR3 loop spans 13 amino acids. Trimming took 6 bases from V and 4 from J, leaving 12 bases between them. The DNA for the CDR3 is TGTGCCAGCAGACAAGGGGTGAGCTATGGCTACACCTTC. The encoded protein is CASRQGVSYGYTF.

The chain combines TRBV20-1 with TRBJ2-7, with D possibly being TRBD2 (5 bases). The CDR3 extends over 11 amino acids. CDR1 DFQATT and CDR2 SNEGSKA come from the germline V gene (reference sequence). With 3 bases removed from V and 6 bases from J, the gap between germline ends came to 9 bases. The CDR3 sequence is CSASVGSEQYF. CDR3 in DNA: TGCAGTGCTAGTGTAGGGAGCGAGCAGTACTTC.

The chain uses TRBV6-1 and TRBJ2-1, with 14 positions matching TRBD2. CDR1 and CDR2 from the germline V gene are MNHNS and SASEGT. V was clipped by 1 base and J by 0 bases; unmatched bases: 8. This CDR3 region has 20 residues. The CDR3 DNA sequence: TGTGCCAGCAGTGAAGATTTAGGACTAGCGGGAGGTAGCTCCTACAATGAGCAGTTCTTC. Translating gives CASSEDLGLAGGSSYNEQFF.

This chain links TRBV19 with TRBJ1-2, with D uncertain. The CDR3 loop spans 12 amino acids. Per the germline V gene, CDR1 is LNHDA and CDR2 is SQIVND (reference sequence). V gave up 4 bases and J gave up 4 bases, with 7 bases separating them. For the CDR3, the DNA is TGTGCCAGTAGTAGGCAGGCCTATGGCTACACCTTC. This translates into CASSRQAYGYTF.

The chain links TRBV11-2 to TRBJ2-3, with TRBD1 as a possible D gene (5 bases). CDR3 length: 12 amino acids. The V and J ends lost 6 bases and 4 bases respectively, with 8 bases between them. Germline V gives CDR1 SGHAT, CDR2 FQNNGV. The CDR3 is CASSTRADTQYF. CDR3 nucleotide sequence: TGTGCCAGCAGTACCAGGGCAGATACGCAGTATTTT.

V is TRBV28 and J is TRBJ1-5; D is uncertain. Germline V CDR1 and CDR2: MDHEN, SYDVKM. CDR3 size: 15 residues. The germline V and J ends were trimmed by 2 bases and 4 bases, with 12 bases remaining between them. DNA for the CDR3: TGTGCCAGCAGTTTAATCGCGCCGCTGAATCAGCCCCAGCATTTT. Amino acids: CASSLIAPLNQPQHF.